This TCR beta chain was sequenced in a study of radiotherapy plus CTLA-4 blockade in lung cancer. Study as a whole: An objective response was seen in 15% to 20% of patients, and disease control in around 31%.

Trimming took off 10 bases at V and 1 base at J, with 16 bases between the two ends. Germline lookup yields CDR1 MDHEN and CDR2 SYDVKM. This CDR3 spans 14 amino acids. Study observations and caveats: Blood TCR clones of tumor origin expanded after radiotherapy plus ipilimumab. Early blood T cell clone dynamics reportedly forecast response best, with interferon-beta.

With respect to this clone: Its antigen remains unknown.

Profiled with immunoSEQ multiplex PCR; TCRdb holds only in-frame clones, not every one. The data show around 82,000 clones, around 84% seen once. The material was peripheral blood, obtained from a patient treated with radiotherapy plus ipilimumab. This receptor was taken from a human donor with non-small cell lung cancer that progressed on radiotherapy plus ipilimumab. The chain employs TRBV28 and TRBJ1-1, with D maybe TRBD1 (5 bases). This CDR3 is CATRWDPKNTEAFF. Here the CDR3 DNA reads TGTGCCACCAGGTGGGACCCTAAGAACACTGAAGCTTTCTTT.